These 25 T cell receptor beta chains came from one sample sequenced in a study of persistence of HIV-infected CD4 T cells. Cells were stimulated with overlapping HIV-1 Gag 15-mer peptides. Memory cells lacking CD40L and CD69 with high CD45RO were sorted. The immunoSEQ assay was version 4, run in survey mode. Using immunoSEQ multiplex PCR, the repertoire was profiled, and TCRdb retains in-frame clones only, with some absent. Of about 36,000 clones in the sample, around 83% were seen once. These receptors lack a known antigen. Sequences were derived from cultured CD4+ T cells from PBMCs, sampled from a patient who received antiretroviral therapy. All receptors come from an adult with HIV. The donor label of this sample is uncertain.

The J gene is TRBJ1-1, the V gene TRBV3-1 (or the pseudogene TRBV3-2); 7 bases are a match to TRBD1. Trimming cost V 5 bases and J 3 bases; bases outside gene matches: 9. This CDR3 is built from 15 residues. CDR1 is LGHDT, CDR2 YNNKEL, per germline (reference sequence). The DNA of the CDR3 is TGTGCCAGCAGCAGGGTAACAGGGGCTCACACTGAAGCTTTCTTT. Translated: CASSRVTGAHTEAFF.

J is TRBJ2-4 and V is TRBV9, with 9 bases aligning to TRBD1. The CDR3 runs to 16 residues. V was clipped by 4 bases and J by 6 bases; unmatched bases: 11. Germline-derived CDR1 and CDR2 are SGDLS and YYNGEE. The CDR3 spells CASSPPPGQGGNIQYF. As DNA, the CDR3 is TGTGCCAGCAGCCCCCCCCCGGGACAGGGAGGAAACATTCAGTACTTC.

This chain links TRBV7-3 with TRBJ2-3; possibly TRBD2 for D (9 bases). The germline V gene has CDR1 SGHTA and CDR2 FQGTGA. The CDR3 covers 14 residues. Trimming took 5 bases from V and 4 from J, leaving 13 bases between them. The CDR3 sequence: CASSLAGQADTQYF. The CDR3 DNA sequence: TGTGCCAGCAGCCTAGCGGGACAGGCAGATACGCAGTATTTT.

The gene calls are TRBV5-5 and TRBJ2-7; perhaps TRBD1 as D (5 bases). There are 16 residues in the CDR3. Trimming took off 0 bases at V and 2 bases at J, with 15 bases between the two ends. From germline, CDR1 is SGHKS and CDR2 YYEKEE (reference sequence). In DNA, the CDR3 is TGTGCCAGCAGCTTGGCCGTAGACAGTACTCCCTACGAGCAGTACTTC. Its translation: CASSLAVDSTPYEQYF.

This clone was counted a few times. The V gene is TRBV10-3, the J gene TRBJ1-4; D gene ambiguous. V gave up 7 bases and J gave up 5 bases, with 14 bases separating them. This CDR3 is built from 14 residues. Germline V gene data show CDR1 as ENHRY and CDR2 as SYGVKD. The CDR3 DNA is TGTGCCATCAAAGGCGAGGAGGTCAATGAAAAACTGTTTTTT. Its protein product is CAIKGEEVNEKLFF.

The chain uses TRBV6-5 and TRBJ2-1, with D unresolved. V lost 7 bases to trimming and J lost 9 bases, with 10 bases between them. Germline CDR1 MNHEY, CDR2 SVGAGI. CDR3 size: 11 residues. CDR3 nucleotide sequence: TGTGCCAGCAATACCGCCGGTGAGCAGTTCTTC. It yields the protein CASNTAGEQFF.

This chain joins TRBV27 and TRBJ1-1, with unresolved D. The CDR3 sequence is 17 residues long. V dropped 3 bases and J dropped 6 bases, with 23 bases sitting between them. Germline V CDR1 and CDR2: MNHEY, SMNVEV (reference sequence). For the CDR3, the DNA is TGTGCCAGCAGTTTCATGAAGCCAGAACCCATTGAGGCTGAAGCTTTCTTT. Translation gives CASSFMKPEPIEAEAFF.

The V and J genes are TRBV7-9 and TRBJ1-1; D perhaps matches TRBD1 (5 bases). Trimming removed 3 bases at V and 3 bases at J, with 11 bases between. CDR1 is SEHNR and CDR2 is FQNEAQ in the germline V gene (reference sequence). CDR3 length: 14 residues. CDR3 sequence reads: CASSLGGSYTEAFF. CDR3 sequence (DNA): TGTGCCAGCAGCTTGGGGGGGTCCTACACTGAAGCTTTCTTT.

The chain couples TRBV19 to TRBJ2-2; weak D call: TRBD2 (7 bases). Per germline, CDR1 LNHDA and CDR2 SQIVND (reference sequence). CDR3 size: 15 residues. The ends were cut back, 6 bases at V and 4 bases at J, with 15 bases in the middle. In DNA form, the CDR3 reads TGTGCCAGTAGCGATGGGGGGGCAGGCACCGGGGAGCTGTTTTTT. It yields the protein CASSDGGAGTGELFF.

The gene calls are TRBV5-5 and TRBJ2-7; D uncertain. The CDR3 is made up of 14 amino acids. Trimming removed 4 bases from V and 2 bases from J, with 13 bases in between. The germline V gene encodes CDR1 SGHKS and CDR2 YYEKEE (reference sequence). The CDR3 DNA follows: TGTGCCAGCAGCCGCTCAGCATCGCCCTACGAGCAGTACTTC. Protein sequence: CASSRSASPYEQYF. Drawing the rest from reference TRBV5-5 and TRBJ2-7, the complete variable domain is DAGVTQSPTHLIKTRGQQVTLRCSPISGHKSVSWYQQVLGQGPQFIFQYYEKEERGRGNFPDRFSARQFPNYSSELNVNALLLGDSALYLCASSRSASPYEQYFGPGTRLTVT.

The J gene is TRBJ1-1, the V gene TRBV7-3; 8 nucleotides line up with TRBD1. CDR3 length equals 14 residues. J was trimmed by 4 bases and V by 6 bases; bases with no gene match: 7. Germline V gene lookup returns CDR1 SGHTA and CDR2 FQGTGA. This CDR3 is CASSLQGESTEAFF. CDR3 DNA sequence: TGTGCCAGCAGTCTACAGGGGGAAAGCACTGAAGCTTTCTTT.

This clone appeared a few times. J is TRBJ2-5 and V is TRBV28; D gene unclear. V lost 7 bases and J 3 bases, leaving 18 bases between the germline ends. Germline CDR1 is MDHEN and CDR2 is SYDVKM. The CDR3 is 15 residues long. This CDR3 is CASKILGETEETQYF. CDR3 DNA sequence: TGTGCCAGCAAGATTCTAGGAGAGACGGAAGAGACCCAGTACTTC.

The chain employs TRBV18 and TRBJ1-5; 7 bases are shared with TRBD1. Germline V lookup: CDR1 KGHSH, CDR2 LQKENI. The CDR3 spans 14 residues. The V and J ends lost 5 bases and 0 bases, in that order; junction bases with no gene match: 1. CDR3 protein: CASSRDSSNQPQHF. The CDR3 region has the DNA TGTGCCAGCTCAAGGGACAGTAGCAATCAGCCCCAGCATTTT.

The chain joins TRBV18 to TRBJ1-5, with TRBD1 identical over 8 bases. The germline CDR1 and CDR2 sequences are KGHSH and LQKENI. The CDR3 runs to 16 residues. V lost 3 bases to trimming and J lost 0 bases; unmatched junction nucleotides: 4. The CDR3 here is CASSPRQGASNQPQHF. DNA of the CDR3: TGTGCCAGCTCACCGAGGCAGGGGGCTAGCAATCAGCCCCAGCATTTT.

To note about this clone: This sample also contains other DNA sequences that code for the same CDR3. The chain couples TRBV5-1 to TRBJ2-7, with 9 bases aligning to TRBD1. V lost 4 bases, J lost 2 bases, and 4 bases stayed unmatched. The germline V gene has CDR1 SGHRS and CDR2 YFSETQ. The CDR3 contains 14 residues. The CDR3 is CASSPGQGAYEQYF. CDR3 coding DNA: TGCGCCAGCAGCCCGGGACAGGGAGCCTACGAGCAGTACTTC.

V is TRBV7-9 and J is TRBJ2-3; no clear D gene. The germline CDR1 and CDR2 sequences are SEHNR and FQNEAQ (reference sequence). Trimming removed 1 base from V and 0 bases from J, with 5 bases in between. CDR3 size: 14 residues. CDR3 sequence: CASSLGASTDTQYF. CDR3 sequence (DNA): TGTGCCAGCAGCTTAGGGGCTAGCACAGATACGCAGTATTTT.

Concerning this clone: An end of the junction does not agree with germline; a read error may underlie this. The gene calls are TRBV7-7 and TRBJ2-2; D is tentatively TRBD1 or TRBD2 (6 bases each). In germline, CDR1 is SSHAT, CDR2 FNYEAQ (reference sequence). This CDR3 has 15 amino acids. The CDR3 nucleotides read TGTGCTAGCAGCTTAGCGCCCGGGGGCGCCGGGGAGCTGTTTTTT. It codes for CASSLAPGGAGELFF.

The chain is built from TRBV9 and TRBJ2-2; 10 bases line up with TRBD1. The CDR3 has 13 residues. The J segment lost 10 bases and the V segment lost 6 bases, leaving 6 bases of the junction unmatched. Germline lookup yields CDR1 SGDLS and CDR2 YYNGEE. This chain's CDR3 is CASTKTGGEELFF. The CDR3, as DNA: TGTGCCAGCACCAAGACAGGGGGCGAGGAGCTGTTTTTT.

V usage is TRBV29-1 and J usage is TRBJ1-1; tentative D call: TRBD1 (5 bases). This CDR3 is built from 13 residues. The V gene lost 0 bases and the J gene lost 10 bases, with 15 bases spanning the gap. Germline CDR1 and CDR2: SQVTM and ANQGSEA. CDR3 loop: CSVEEGASRAAFF. CDR3 in DNA: TGCAGCGTTGAAGAAGGGGCCAGCCGGGCAGCTTTCTTT.

V is TRBV7-2 and J is TRBJ2-1; the match to TRBD2 covers 11 bases. This CDR3 comprises 17 residues. V trimming: 3 bases; J trimming: 8 bases; junction bases outside the gene matches: 12. CDR1 and CDR2 from the germline V gene are SGHTA and FQGNSA. The CDR3: CASSFRVAGGAWDEQFF. CDR3 sequence (DNA): TGTGCCAGCAGCTTTAGGGTAGCGGGGGGGGCGTGGGATGAGCAGTTCTTC.

The rearrangement links TRBV7-8 to TRBJ2-2, with D possibly matching TRBD2 (6 bases). Germline V lookup: CDR1 SGHVS, CDR2 FQNEAQ. The ends were cut back, 4 bases at V and 7 bases at J, with 7 bases in the middle. CDR3 length: 12 amino acids. The DNA of the CDR3 is TGTGCCAGCAGCTCGGGGGACGGGGAGCTGTTTTTT. It translates to CASSSGDGELFF.

This chain connects TRBV19 to TRBJ1-1, with D perhaps TRBD1 (5 bases). Between the trimmed V and J ends, which lost 4 bases and 1 base, there was a span of 13 bases. This CDR3 comprises 15 residues. CDR1 and CDR2 (germline): LNHDA, SQIVND (reference sequence). This CDR3 is CASSKRQTKNTEAFF. In DNA, the CDR3 is TGTGCCAGTAGTAAAAGACAGACAAAGAACACTGAAGCTTTCTTT. Full variable domain (outside the CDR3, taken from reference TRBV19 and TRBJ1-1): DGGITQSPKYLFRKEGQNVTLSCEQNLNHDAMYWYRQDPGQGLRLIYYSQIVNDFQKGDIAEGYSVSREKKESFPLTVTSAQKNPTAFYLCASSKRQTKNTEAFFGQGTRLTVV.

V usage is TRBV18 and J usage is TRBJ1-3, with D hard to call. V dropped 2 bases and J dropped 2 bases, with 13 bases sitting between them. This CDR3 has 16 amino acids. Germline CDR1 and CDR2: KGHSH and LQKENI. As DNA, the CDR3 is TGTGCCAGCTCACCAGGGATGAGGTCTCCTGGAAACACCATATATTTT. Its protein product is CASSPGMRSPGNTIYF.

This clone was detected a few times. The chain links TRBV5-1 to TRBJ1-1, with D possibly matching TRBD1 (5 bases). V shed 7 bases and J shed 3 bases, with 13 bases lying between them. Germline CDR1 reads SGHRS; CDR2 reads YFSETQ. The CDR3 is 13 amino acids. The DNA for the CDR3 is TGCGCCAGCGGGAGTACAGGTGACACTGAAGCTTTCTTT. It yields the protein CASGSTGDTEAFF.

V gene TRBV7-9 combines with J gene TRBJ2-3, with D tentatively TRBD2 (7 bases). Germline loops: CDR1 SEHNR, CDR2 FQNEAQ (reference sequence). The V end was cut by 2 bases, the J end by 2 bases, with 14 bases between. The CDR3 has 16 residues. The CDR3 loop reads CASSLSAGAHTDTQYF. The CDR3 DNA reads TGTGCCAGCAGCTTATCGGCGGGGGCTCACACAGATACGCAGTATTTT.